These 8 T cell receptor beta chains came from one sample sequenced in a study of blood T cell repertoires in COVID-19. TCRdb keeps only in-frame clones here, not all; method: immunoSEQ multiplex PCR. This table has around 300,000 clones, around 92% appearing once. The specimen sequenced was PBMCs or T cells enriched from blood (not recorded which). These receptors were collected from a woman aged 60-75 years who had recovered from COVID-19.

V and J are TRBV7-9 and TRBJ1-1, with 7 bases matching TRBD1. Germline values: CDR1 SEHNR, CDR2 FQNEAQ (reference sequence). V shed 6 bases, J shed 6 bases, and the junction held 10 bases outside the gene matches. The CDR3 is made up of 14 amino acids. The CDR3 nucleotides read TGTGCCAGCAGAGGGTTCAGGGGGGACGCTGAAGCTTTCTTT. It codes for CASRGFRGDAEAFF.

The genes are TRBV9 and TRBJ1-6; TRBD1 matches at 10 bases. Germline V gene data show CDR1 as SGDLS and CDR2 as YYNGEE. This CDR3 has 15 amino acids. The junction had 5 bases not matched to a gene; V was cut back by 4 bases and J by 7 bases. The CDR3 DNA reads as TGTGCCAGCAGCCCTAGGACAGGGGGGAATTCACCCCTCCACTTT. Translation gives CASSPRTGGNSPLHF. Combining the CDR3 with reference TRBV9 and TRBJ1-6 gives the whole variable domain DSGVTQTPKHLITATGQRVTLRCSPRSGDLSVYWYQQSLDQGLQFLIQYYNGEERAKGNILERFSAQQFPDLHSELNLSSLELGDSALYFCASSPRTGGNSPLHFGNGTRLTVT.

The chain uses TRBV9 and TRBJ2-2; D remains ambiguous. Germline V gene data show CDR1 as SGDLS and CDR2 as YYNGEE. Trimming left V 5 bases short and J 2 bases short, with 7 bases between. This CDR3 has 13 amino acids. CDR3: CASSLTNTGELFF. CDR3 coding DNA: TGTGCCAGCAGTCTTACTAACACCGGGGAGCTGTTTTTT. The whole variable domain, remainder taken from reference TRBV9 and TRBJ2-2, is DSGVTQTPKHLITATGQRVTLRCSPRSGDLSVYWYQQSLDQGLQFLIQYYNGEERAKGNILERFSAQQFPDLHSELNLSSLELGDSALYFCASSLTNTGELFFGEGSRLTVL.

About this clone: This same CDR3 is encoded by further DNA sequences in the sample. The chain combines TRBV28 with TRBJ1-6, with TRBD1 identical over 7 bases. CDR1 is MDHEN, CDR2 SYDVKM, per germline. CDR3 length: 14 amino acids. V was pared by 2 bases and J by 7 bases, with 2 bases of the junction left unmatched. The CDR3 loop is CASSLRQGNSPLHF. CDR3 in DNA: TGTGCCAGCAGTTTACGACAGGGAAATTCACCCCTCCACTTT.

In its sample, this clone was seen once. This sequence joins TRBV3-1 (or the pseudogene TRBV3-2) and TRBJ2-1; 9 bases align to TRBD2. With V trimmed by 0 bases and J by 8 bases, 8 bases remained unmatched. The germline V gene encodes CDR1 LGHDT and CDR2 YNNKEL (reference sequence). The length of the CDR3 is 16 residues. CDR3 protein: CASSQDGGRGWDEQFF. The DNA for the CDR3 is TGTGCCAGCAGCCAAGACGGCGGGAGGGGTTGGGATGAGCAGTTCTTC.

The chain has TRBV13 and TRBJ2-7; 12 bases align to TRBD2. J lost 3 bases, V lost 5 bases, and 5 bases had no gene match. The germline gives CDR1 PRHDT, CDR2 FYEKMQ (reference sequence). The CDR3 contains 15 residues. CDR3 sequence: CASSPQTSGGYEQYF. Written as DNA, the CDR3 is TGTGCCAGCAGCCCCCAGACTAGCGGGGGCTACGAGCAGTACTTC.

The gene calls are TRBV12-3 or TRBV12-4 and TRBJ1-5; D not resolved. Trimming took off 2 bases at V and 12 bases at J, with 14 bases between the two ends. The CDR3 spans 13 residues. CDR3 sequence: CASSLNGVFYQHF. The CDR3 DNA sequence: TGTGCCAGCAGTTTAAACGGAGTTTTTTACCAGCATTTT.

The V gene is TRBV28, the J gene TRBJ2-1, with D maybe TRBD1 (5 bases). Germline lookup yields CDR1 MDHEN and CDR2 SYDVKM. The germline V and J ends were trimmed by 5 bases and 8 bases, with 16 bases remaining between them. The CDR3 loop spans 14 amino acids. CDR3 protein: CASSLSMGLYEQFF. CDR3 bases: TGTGCCAGCAGTCTTAGTATGGGGCTTTATGAGCAGTTCTTC.